Listed here are 15 T cell receptor beta chains from one sample, sequenced in a study of cytomegalovirus exposure and HLA in healthy donors. Researchers ran the PCR with 60 Vbeta and 13 Jbeta primers. Method: immunoSEQ multiplex PCR; TCRdb's copy keeps in-frame clones and lacks some. The sample includes about 100,000 clones, roughly 74% of them seen just once. Sequencing was done on a sample of PBMCs. The receptors come from a female donor in good health and CMV-seropositive.

This chain uses TRBV5-4 with TRBJ1-2; 7 bases line up with TRBD1. V shed 0 bases, J shed 6 bases, and the junction held 11 bases outside the gene matches. The germline V gene has CDR1 SGHNT and CDR2 YYREEE (reference sequence). The CDR3 is 16 amino acids. For the CDR3, the DNA is TGTGCCAGCAGCTTGGCTCTGGACAGGCAGGTACATGGCTACACCTTC. Translating it yields CASSLALDRQVHGYTF.

This clone was seen only a few times. The chain combines TRBV6-9 with TRBJ2-7; TRBD2 might be the D (5 bases). The germline CDR1 and CDR2 sequences are MNHGY and SVAAGI. The CDR3 totals 15 residues. With 5 bases removed from V and 6 bases from J, the gap between germline ends came to 20 bases. CDR3: CASSSRRSGNPEQYF. CDR3 DNA: TGTGCCAGCAGTAGTCGGCGGTCGGGAAATCCCGAGCAGTACTTC.

The chain carries TRBV6-5 and TRBJ2-3; 8 bases fit TRBD1. The CDR3 totals 13 residues. V shed 6 bases, J shed 3 bases, and the junction held 2 bases outside the gene matches. Looked up from germline, CDR1 is MNHEY and CDR2 is SVGAGI. The CDR3 spells CASRRQGTDTQYF. The CDR3 bases are TGTGCCAGCAGGCGACAGGGGACAGATACGCAGTATTTT.

The V gene is TRBV11-2, the J gene TRBJ1-1; the match to TRBD1 covers 8 bases. V shed 5 bases and J 0 bases; nucleotides not matched to a gene: 5. Germline values: CDR1 SGHAT, CDR2 FQNNGV. The CDR3 contains 15 residues. The CDR3 reads CASSRTDRVNTEAFF. In DNA, the CDR3 is TGTGCCAGCAGCCGGACGGACAGGGTGAACACTGAAGCTTTCTTT.

The rearrangement uses TRBV30 and TRBJ1-1; weak D call: TRBD1 (5 bases). With 0 bases removed from V and 3 bases from J, the gap between germline ends came to 8 bases. Germline V lookup: CDR1 GTSNPN, CDR2 SVGIG (reference sequence). There are 13 residues in the CDR3. CDR3 residues: CAWSVDSYTEAFF. In DNA, the CDR3 is TGTGCCTGGAGTGTCGACAGCTACACTGAAGCTTTCTTT. The full variable domain, rest sourced from reference TRBV30 and TRBJ1-1, is SQTIHQWPATLVQPVGSPLSLECTVEGTSNPNLYWYRQAAGRGLQLLFYSVGIGQISSEVPQNLSASRPQDRQFILSSKKLLLSDSGFYLCAWSVDSYTEAFFGQGTRLTVV.

This rearrangement joins TRBV9 to TRBJ1-6; 8 nucleotides agree with TRBD1. J gave up 9 bases and V 4 bases, and 9 bases lay outside the gene matches. CDR3 length: 15 amino acids. Per germline, CDR1 SGDLS and CDR2 YYNGEE. This CDR3 is CASSPTGGVGSPLHF. In nucleotides, the CDR3 is TGTGCCAGCAGCCCTACAGGGGGGGTGGGTTCACCCCTCCACTTT.

The V call is TRBV21-1, the J call TRBJ2-7; whether TRBD1, the table's D call, matches the DNA was not checked. TRBV21-1 is shown as a pseudogene. The length of the CDR3 is 17 residues. CDR3 in DNA: TGTGCCAGCAGCAAAGGTCCAAAGGACAGGATACCCTACGAGCAGTACTTC. This sequence encodes CASSKGPKDRIPYEQYF.

The V gene is TRBV7-2, the J gene TRBJ1-5; TRBD1 agrees at 9 bases. CDR3 length: 14 amino acids. The V segment lost 5 bases and the J segment 6 bases; nucleotides outside the gene matches: 5. Germline CDR1 and CDR2: SGHTA and FQGNSA. CDR3 in amino acids: CASSQDRGGQPQHF. CDR3 coding DNA: TGTGCCAGCAGCCAGGACAGGGGAGGTCAGCCCCAGCATTTT. The whole variable domain, remainder taken from reference TRBV7-2 and TRBJ1-5, is GAGVSQSPSNKVTEKGKDVELRCDPISGHTALYWYRQSLGQGLEFLIYFQGNSAPDKSGLPSDRFSAERTGGSVSTLTIQRTQQEDSAVYLCASSQDRGGQPQHFGDGTRLSIL.

V is TRBV2 and J is TRBJ1-5; D ambiguous. Germline-derived CDR1 and CDR2 are SNHLY and FYNNEI. The CDR3 has 14 amino acids. V was pared by 4 bases and J by 2 bases, with 9 bases between. The CDR3 bases are TGTGCCAGCAGTGTACTTCTCGGCAATCAGCCCCAGCATTTT. This gives the protein CASSVLLGNQPQHF. The variable domain in full, with the rest retrieved from reference TRBV2 and TRBJ1-5, is EPEVTQTPSHQVTQMGQEVILRCVPISNHLYFYWYRQILGQKVEFLVSFYNNEISEKSEIFDDQFSVERPDGSNFTLKIRSTKLEDSAMYFCASSVLLGNQPQHFGDGTRLSIL.

The V gene is TRBV10-2, the J gene TRBJ2-1, with TRBD2 matching 7 bases. The germline V gene encodes CDR1 WSHSY and CDR2 SAAADI. This CDR3 is 14 amino acids long. Trimming took 6 bases from V and 3 from J; bases not matched to a gene: 5. CDR3 amino acids: CASRSSGYYNEQFF. CDR3 in DNA: TGCGCCAGCAGATCTAGCGGATACTACAATGAGCAGTTCTTC.

The chain is built from TRBV9 and TRBJ2-2; unclear D gene. V lost 0 bases and J 2 bases, leaving 5 bases between the germline ends. From germline, CDR1 is SGDLS and CDR2 YYNGEE. The CDR3 totals 14 residues. The CDR3 nucleotides are TGTGCCAGCAGCGTAGCCAGTAACACCGGGGAGCTGTTTTTT. Its translation is CASSVASNTGELFF.

V gene TRBV28 combines with J gene TRBJ2-7; the D gene is possibly TRBD2 (5 bases). Trimming took 5 bases from V and 0 from J, leaving 17 bases between them. From germline, CDR1 is MDHEN and CDR2 SYDVKM. This CDR3 contains 16 residues. The chain's CDR3 is CASSTRLGSGSYEQYF. The CDR3 region has the DNA TGTGCCAGCAGTACACGACTGGGGAGCGGCTCCTACGAGCAGTACTTC.

This clone has only a few counts. V and J are TRBV28 and TRBJ2-2; 8 bases are a match to TRBD2. V lost 3 bases, J lost 2 bases, and 5 bases stayed unmatched. The CDR3 is 16 residues long. Germline V lookup: CDR1 MDHEN, CDR2 SYDVKM. CDR3 residues: CASSLGGGFNTGELFF. In DNA, the CDR3 is TGTGCCAGCAGTTTGGGCGGGGGGTTTAACACCGGGGAGCTGTTTTTT.

This clone has only one observation. The rearrangement links TRBV11-2 to TRBJ2-7; 11 bases fit TRBD1. V lost 6 bases to trimming and J lost 6 bases; unmatched junction nucleotides: 16. The CDR3 has 17 amino acids. Looked up from germline, CDR1 is SGHAT and CDR2 is FQNNGV. CDR3 residues: CASRPRGGDRGYREQYF. The CDR3 bases are TGTGCCAGCAGACCTAGGGGCGGGGACAGGGGGTATCGCGAGCAGTACTTC.

CDR3 sequence (DNA): TGTGCCAGCAGTGTGACAGGGGACAATTCACCCCTCCACTTT. Translation: CASSVTGDNSPLHF. The rearrangement links TRBV2 to TRBJ1-6, with 8 bases fitting TRBD1. CDR3 size: 14 residues. Germline lookup yields CDR1 SNHLY and CDR2 FYNNEI. V was pared by 4 bases and J by 7 bases, with 3 bases of the junction left unmatched. The full variable domain, in which reference TRBV2 and TRBJ1-6 provide the parts outside the CDR3, is EPEVTQTPSHQVTQMGQEVILRCVPISNHLYFYWYRQILGQKVEFLVSFYNNEISEKSEIFDDQFSVERPDGSNFTLKIRSTKLEDSAMYFCASSVTGDNSPLHFGNGTRLTVT.